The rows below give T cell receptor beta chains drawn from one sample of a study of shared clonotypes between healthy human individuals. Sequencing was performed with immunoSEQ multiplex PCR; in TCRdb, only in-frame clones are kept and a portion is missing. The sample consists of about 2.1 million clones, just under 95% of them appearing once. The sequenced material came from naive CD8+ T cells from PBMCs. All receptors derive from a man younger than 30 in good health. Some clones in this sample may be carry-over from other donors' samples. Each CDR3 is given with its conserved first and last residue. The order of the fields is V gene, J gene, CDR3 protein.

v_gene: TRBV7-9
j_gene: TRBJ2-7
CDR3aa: CASSLKGGQAEQYF

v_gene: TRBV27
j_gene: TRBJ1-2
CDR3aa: CASRKPGYGYTF

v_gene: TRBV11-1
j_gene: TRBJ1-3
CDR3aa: CASSLGGSGNTIYF

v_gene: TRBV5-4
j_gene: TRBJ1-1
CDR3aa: CASSANTGEAFF

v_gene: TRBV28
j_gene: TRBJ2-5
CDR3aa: CASASIWLAGLETQYF

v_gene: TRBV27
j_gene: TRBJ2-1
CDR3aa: CASSFFSGNEQFF

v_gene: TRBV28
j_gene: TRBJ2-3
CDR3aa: CASSMGRTGDTQYF

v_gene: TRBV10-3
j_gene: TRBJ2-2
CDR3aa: CAISGEENTGELFF

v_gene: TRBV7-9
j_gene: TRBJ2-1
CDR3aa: CASSFPGRGLNEQFF

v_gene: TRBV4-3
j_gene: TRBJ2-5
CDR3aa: CASSQEYGGTVETQYF

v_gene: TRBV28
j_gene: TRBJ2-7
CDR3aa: CASSLGRGSYEQYF

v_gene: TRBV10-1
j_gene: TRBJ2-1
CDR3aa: CASSESKGGGRGPNEQFF

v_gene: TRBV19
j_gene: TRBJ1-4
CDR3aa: CASTRPQGNEKLFF

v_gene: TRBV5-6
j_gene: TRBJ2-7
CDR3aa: CASSGGTPSYEQYF

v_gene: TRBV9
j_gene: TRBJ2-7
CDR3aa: CASSAGDRLAPYEQYF

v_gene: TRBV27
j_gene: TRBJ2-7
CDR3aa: CASSLSSGTYYEQYF

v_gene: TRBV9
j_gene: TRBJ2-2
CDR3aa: CASSVGRGLTTGELFF

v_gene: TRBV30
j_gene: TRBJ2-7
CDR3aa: CAWSVTNSYEQYF

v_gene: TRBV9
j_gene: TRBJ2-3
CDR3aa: CASSTGTGISTDTQYF

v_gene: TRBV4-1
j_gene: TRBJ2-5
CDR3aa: CASSQVDQLKQTQYF

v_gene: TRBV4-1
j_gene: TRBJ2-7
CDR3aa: CASSRGAGVNSGEQYF

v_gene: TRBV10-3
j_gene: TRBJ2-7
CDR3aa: CAISLADPKLSYEQYF

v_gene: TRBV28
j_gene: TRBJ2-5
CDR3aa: CASSEGGGQTQYF

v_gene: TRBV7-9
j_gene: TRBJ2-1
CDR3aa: CASSQGTGSHNEQFF

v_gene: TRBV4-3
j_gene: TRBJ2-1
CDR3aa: CASSPGTGDYNEQFF

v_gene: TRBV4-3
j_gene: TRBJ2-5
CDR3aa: CASSQDAEETQYF

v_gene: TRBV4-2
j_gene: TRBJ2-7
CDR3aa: CASSQESGTAYEQYF

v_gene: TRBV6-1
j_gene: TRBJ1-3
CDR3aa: CASSERQGVGNTIYF